The 28 T cell receptor beta chains below were found in one sample sequenced in a study of CD8 T cells in Susac syndrome. RNA, at about 0.45 to 1 ug, was reverse transcribed with random hexamers. TCRdb analysed the immunoSEQ multiplex PCR reads with MiXCR anew, one entry per CDR3 protein. The sample shows about 140,000 distinct CDR3 sequences, 90% to 95% of them seen only once. Sequencing input: CD8+ T cells from PBMCs. All receptors come from a human donor in good health.

The table lists this clonotype with a few counts. The chain combines TRBV27 with TRBJ2-7; TRBD1 agrees at 7 bases. Per germline, CDR1 MNHEY and CDR2 SMNVEV (reference sequence). V shed 4 bases, J shed 2 bases, and the junction held 2 bases outside the gene matches. The CDR3 runs to 13 residues. The CDR3 protein is CASSYGQAYEQYF. In DNA, the CDR3 is TGTGCCAGCAGTTATGGACAGGCCTACGAGCAGTACTTC.

The chain links TRBV15 to TRBJ2-1, with D tentatively TRBD1 (6 bases). In germline, CDR1 is LNHNV, CDR2 YYDKDF (reference sequence). CDR3 size: 15 residues. The V and J ends lost 0 bases and 5 bases respectively, with 11 bases between them. The CDR3, as DNA: TGTGCCACCAGCAGAGATCTGGGGGCGAACAATGAGCAGTTCTTC. Translation: CATSRDLGANNEQFF.

The V call is TRBV20-1, the J call TRBJ2-3; the match to TRBD2 covers 11 bases. Germline V gene sequence: CDR1 DFQATT, CDR2 SNEGSKA (reference sequence). The CDR3 length is 16 residues. V shed 0 bases and J 2 bases; nucleotides not matched to a gene: 4. The CDR3 DNA sequence: TGCAGTGCTAGAGAGGGGACTAGCGGATACACAGATACGCAGTATTTT. Its protein is CSAREGTSGYTDTQYF.

V usage is TRBV6-2 or TRBV6-3 and J usage is TRBJ2-3; D possibly matches TRBD1 or TRBD2 (5 bases each). Germline V gives CDR1 MNHEY, CDR2 SVGEGT. This CDR3 has 14 residues. With 6 bases removed from V and 2 bases from J, the gap between germline ends came to 12 bases. CDR3 DNA sequence: TGTGCCAGCAGACGGGACGAATACACAGATACGCAGTATTTT. The encoded protein is CASRRDEYTDTQYF.

V gene TRBV7-9 combines with J gene TRBJ2-1, with 10 bases identical to TRBD2. Germline trimming cut 3 bases from V and 4 bases from J; bases unmatched to any gene: 3. The CDR3 consists of 15 residues. The germline CDR1 and CDR2 sequences are SEHNR and FQNEAQ (reference sequence). CDR3 sequence: CASSFPLAGYNEQFF. As DNA, the CDR3 is TGTGCCAGCAGCTTCCCACTAGCGGGGTACAATGAGCAGTTCTTC.

The chain is built from TRBV27 and TRBJ2-1, with D unresolved. The CDR3 consists of 13 residues. CDR1 and CDR2 from the germline V gene are MNHEY and SMNVEV (reference sequence). The V gene lost 2 bases and the J gene lost 5 bases, with 7 bases spanning the gap. For the CDR3, the DNA is TGTGCCAGCAGTTTAATGAGAAACAATGAGCAGTTCTTC. It encodes CASSLMRNNEQFF.

V and J are TRBV3-1 and TRBJ2-5; possible D gene TRBD2, 6 bases. V lost 0 bases to trimming and J lost 2 bases, with 10 bases between them. Germline lookup yields CDR1 LGHDT and CDR2 YNNKEL (reference sequence). CDR3 size: 15 residues. In nucleotides, the CDR3 is TGTGCCAGCAGCCAAGATCTGCGGGATCAAGAGACCCAGTACTTC. It specifies CASSQDLRDQETQYF.

The V gene is TRBV6-5, the J gene TRBJ2-3; 14 bases line up with TRBD2. CDR1 MNHEY and CDR2 SVGAGI come from the germline V gene. The CDR3 has 18 residues. Trimming took 4 bases from V and 2 from J; bases not matched to a gene: 8. The chain's CDR3 is CASSWGLAGEGSTDTQYF. In DNA form, the CDR3 reads TGTGCCAGCAGTTGGGGACTAGCGGGAGAGGGTTCCACAGATACGCAGTATTTT.

This clonotype has only one observation. Here the CDR3 DNA reads TGTGCCAGCAGCCTCTGGCGGGAGGACACAGATACGCAGTATTTT. This sequence encodes CASSLWREDTDTQYF. The V and J genes are TRBV14 and TRBJ2-3; TRBD2 matches 8 bases. The V gene's germline CDR1 is SGHDN and CDR2 FVKESK. This CDR3 region has 15 residues. After removal of 4 bases from V and 2 bases from J, the junction contained 5 bases not matched to a gene.

The rearrangement links TRBV6-5 to TRBJ2-1; the D is unclear. The CDR3 loop spans 15 amino acids. Trimming removed 7 bases from V and 0 bases from J, with 13 bases in between. CDR1 is MNHEY and CDR2 is SVGAGI in the germline V gene. The CDR3: CASTSWSNSYNEQFF. The DNA for the CDR3 is TGTGCCAGCACCAGTTGGTCAAACTCCTACAATGAGCAGTTCTTC.

Only one count was recorded for this clonotype. CDR3 bases: TGCAGCGTATCCGGGACGTTGGCTTTTGGGGCCAACGTCCTGACTTTC. Protein sequence: CSVSGTLAFGANVLTF. The chain combines TRBV29-1 with TRBJ2-6; the D gene could be TRBD1 or TRBD2 (5 bases each). V lost 6 bases to trimming and J lost 3 bases, with 18 bases between them. Germline CDR1 SQVTM, CDR2 ANQGSEA. CDR3 length equals 16 residues.

This clonotype was observed a handful of times. The V and J genes are TRBV6-5 and TRBJ2-5; possibly TRBD1 or TRBD2 for D (7 bases each). Germline V gene sequence: CDR1 MNHEY, CDR2 SVGAGI. V was trimmed by 5 bases and J by 4 bases, leaving 11 bases between them. The CDR3 covers 13 residues. Here the CDR3 DNA reads TGTGCCAGCAGTCAGGGGGGGGGAGAGACCCAGTACTTC. This translates into CASSQGGGETQYF.

This clonotype was observed a single time. The chain has TRBV7-9 and TRBJ2-7; D is unresolved. Germline V gives CDR1 SEHNR, CDR2 FQNEAQ (reference sequence). The CDR3 length is 12 residues. V lost 1 base and J 3 bases, leaving 4 bases between the germline ends. The CDR3 region has the DNA TGTGCCAGCAGCTTAGACTTCTACGAGCAGTACTTC. Encoded protein: CASSLDFYEQYF.

The chain carries TRBV27 and TRBJ1-1; possibly TRBD1 for D (5 bases). The V gene lost 0 bases and the J gene lost 8 bases, with 16 bases spanning the gap. Germline CDR1 is MNHEY and CDR2 is SMNVEV (reference sequence). CDR3 length: 15 amino acids. Written as DNA, the CDR3 is TGTGCCAGCAGTTTATCTCCAGGGATGGCTGGGGAAGCTTTCTTT. Its translation: CASSLSPGMAGEAFF.

The rearrangement uses TRBV20-1 and TRBJ2-1; 9 bases match TRBD2. The CDR3 is 15 residues long. Trimming at V came to 0 bases and at J to 6 bases, leaving 6 bases not matched to a gene. Germline lookup yields CDR1 DFQATT and CDR2 SNEGSKA (reference sequence). The chain's CDR3 is CSARDEAGGSNEQFF. The CDR3 DNA sequence: TGCAGTGCTAGAGATGAAGCGGGAGGTAGCAATGAGCAGTTCTTC.

The V call is TRBV20-1, the J call TRBJ2-5, with 10 bases that match TRBD1. J lost 4 bases, V lost 2 bases, and 10 bases had no gene match. CDR3 size: 16 residues. Germline V gives CDR1 DFQATT, CDR2 SNEGSKA (reference sequence). The CDR3 reads CSARQLGQGSGETQYF. CDR3 DNA sequence: TGCAGTGCTAGACAACTGGGACAGGGGAGTGGAGAGACCCAGTACTTC.

The chain carries TRBV25-1 and TRBJ2-2; D unresolved. Trimming cost V 6 bases and J 4 bases, with 12 bases left between them. CDR3 length: 14 amino acids. Per germline, CDR1 MGHDK and CDR2 SYGVNS. CDR3 sequence: CASSAGLVTGELFF. The CDR3, as DNA: TGTGCCAGCAGCGCAGGCTTGGTCACCGGGGAGCTGTTTTTT.

In DNA, the CDR3 is TGTGCCACCAGCTCGCCCGGGACTAGTGGATACGAGCAGTTCTTC. Its protein product is CATSSPGTSGYEQFF. The rearrangement joins TRBV15 to TRBJ2-1; TRBD2 matches at 8 bases. The CDR3 has 15 residues. Germline CDR1 is LNHNV and CDR2 is YYDKDF (reference sequence). The junction had 13 bases not matched to a gene; V was cut back by 5 bases and J by 10 bases. Combining the CDR3 with reference TRBV15 and TRBJ2-1 gives the whole variable domain DAMVIQNPRYQVTQFGKPVTLSCSQTLNHNVMYWYQQKSSQAPKLLFHYYDKDFNNEADTPDNFQSRRPNTSFCFLDIRSPGLGDTAMYLCATSSPGTSGYEQFFGPGTRLTVL.

The genes are TRBV30 and TRBJ2-1; TRBD2 agrees at 9 bases. Germline lookup yields CDR1 GTSNPN and CDR2 SVGIG (reference sequence). The CDR3 contains 15 residues. Trimming cost V 1 base and J 6 bases; bases outside gene matches: 7. CDR3 loop: CAWSAPGLARNEQFF. In DNA, the CDR3 is TGTGCCTGGAGTGCACCGGGACTAGCACGCAATGAGCAGTTCTTC.

The V call is TRBV20-1, the J call TRBJ2-7; D gene ambiguous. This CDR3 region has 13 residues. Germline values: CDR1 DFQATT, CDR2 SNEGSKA (reference sequence). The ends were cut back, 4 bases at V and 0 bases at J, with 10 bases in the middle. DNA for the CDR3: TGCAGTGCTAAATCCGAGAACTCCTACGAGCAGTACTTC. This codes for CSAKSENSYEQYF.

This chain joins TRBV7-9 and TRBJ1-1, with D unresolved. The V and J ends lost 1 base and 4 bases respectively, with 10 bases between them. Looked up from germline, CDR1 is SEHNR and CDR2 is FQNEAQ (reference sequence). The CDR3 loop spans 14 amino acids. CDR3 DNA: TGTGCCAGCAGCTTAGTTTCTAGGGTCACTGAAGCTTTCTTT. Translation: CASSLVSRVTEAFF.

V usage is TRBV14 and J usage is TRBJ2-1; D not resolved. Per germline, CDR1 SGHDN and CDR2 FVKESK. The CDR3 spans 12 residues. V was trimmed by 6 bases and J by 7 bases, leaving 10 bases between them. In nucleotides, the CDR3 is TGTGCCAGCAGTAGGCTACGGAATGAGCAGTTCTTC. As protein: CASSRLRNEQFF. The complete variable domain, with remaining parts taken from reference TRBV14 and TRBJ2-1, reads EAGVTQFPSHSVIEKGQTVTLRCDPISGHDNLYWYRRVMGKEIKFLLHFVKESKQDESGMPNNRFLAERTGGTYSTLKVQPAELEDSGVYFCASSRLRNEQFFGPGTRLTVL.

The V and J genes are TRBV2 and TRBJ2-1; tentative D call: TRBD2 (5 bases). The germline gives CDR1 SNHLY, CDR2 FYNNEI. The CDR3 runs 15 residues. V shed 4 bases and J shed 0 bases, with 10 bases lying between them. The CDR3 reads CASSGEGSSYNEQFF. The DNA for the CDR3 is TGTGCCAGCAGTGGAGAGGGAAGCTCCTACAATGAGCAGTTCTTC.

The gene calls are TRBV7-9 and TRBJ1-2; unclear D gene. This CDR3 contains 14 residues. The germline CDR1 and CDR2 sequences are SEHNR and FQNEAQ (reference sequence). V lost 1 base and J lost 5, with 11 bases in between. The CDR3 DNA reads as TGTGCCAGCAGCTTAGTAGGCCAGGTTTATGGCTACACCTTC. It is translated as CASSLVGQVYGYTF. The full variable domain, its missing parts supplied by reference TRBV7-9 and TRBJ1-2, is DTGVSQNPRHKITKRGQNVTFRCDPISEHNRLYWYRQTLGQGPEFLTYFQNEAQLEKSRLLSDRFSAERPKGSFSTLEIQRTEQGDSAMYLCASSLVGQVYGYTFGSGTRLTVV.

CDR3 sequence: CASSYRRFNEKLFF. CDR3 nucleotides: TGTGCCAGCAGTTACCGACGGTTTAATGAAAAACTGTTTTTT. The rearrangement links TRBV6-5 to TRBJ1-4; D is unclear. This CDR3 has 14 amino acids. CDR1 and CDR2 (germline): MNHEY, SVGAGI. Trimming took off 2 bases at V and 4 bases at J, with 8 bases between the two ends.

The chain recombines TRBV19 with TRBJ2-1, with 9 bases fitting TRBD2. CDR1 is LNHDA and CDR2 is SQIVND in the germline V gene (reference sequence). This CDR3 region has 13 residues. V lost 4 bases, J lost 7 bases, and 2 bases stayed unmatched. The CDR3 DNA reads TGTGCCAGTAGTACCCTAGCGGGGAATGAGCAGTTCTTC. Translating gives CASSTLAGNEQFF.

This chain uses TRBV6-2 or TRBV6-3 with TRBJ2-7; TRBD1 might be the D (6 bases). V lost 5 bases and J 4 bases, leaving 12 bases between the germline ends. The CDR3 spans 13 residues. CDR1 MNHEY and CDR2 SVGEGT come from the germline V gene. The CDR3 sequence: CASSRQELYEQYF. The CDR3 bases are TGTGCCAGCAGTCGACAGGAGTTATACGAGCAGTACTTC.

This rearrangement joins TRBV30 to TRBJ2-1; perhaps TRBD1 as D (6 bases). Trimming cost V 3 bases and J 7 bases, with 10 bases left between them. This CDR3 region has 12 residues. Germline V CDR1 and CDR2: GTSNPN, SVGIG (reference sequence). The CDR3 spells CAWRVQGNEQFF. The CDR3 DNA is TGTGCCTGGAGGGTACAGGGAAATGAGCAGTTCTTC.